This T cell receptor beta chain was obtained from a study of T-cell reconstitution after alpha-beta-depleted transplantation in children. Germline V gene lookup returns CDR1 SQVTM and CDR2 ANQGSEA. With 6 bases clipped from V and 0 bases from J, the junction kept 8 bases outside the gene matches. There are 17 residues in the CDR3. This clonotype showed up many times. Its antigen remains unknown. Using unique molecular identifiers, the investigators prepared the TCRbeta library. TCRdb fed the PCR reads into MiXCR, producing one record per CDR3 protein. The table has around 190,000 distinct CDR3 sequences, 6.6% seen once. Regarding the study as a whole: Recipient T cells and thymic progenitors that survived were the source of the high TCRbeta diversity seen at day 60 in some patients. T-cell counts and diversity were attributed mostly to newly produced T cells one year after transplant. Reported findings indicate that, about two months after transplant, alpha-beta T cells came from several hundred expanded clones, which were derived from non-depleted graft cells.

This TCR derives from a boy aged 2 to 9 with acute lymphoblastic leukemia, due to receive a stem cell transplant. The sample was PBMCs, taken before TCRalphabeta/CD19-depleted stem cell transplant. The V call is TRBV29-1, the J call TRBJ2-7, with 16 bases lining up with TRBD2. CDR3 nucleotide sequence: TGCAGCGTGGCGGGACTAGCGGGAGGGAAAAGCTCCTACGAGCAGTACTTC. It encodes CSVAGLAGGKSSYEQYF.